The 2 T cell receptor beta chains given below trace back to one sample, sequenced in a study of blood T cell repertoires in COVID-19. TCRdb keeps only in-frame clones here, not all; method: immunoSEQ multiplex PCR. This sample has roughly 240,000 clones, with more than 75% found just once. Sample: PBMCs or T cells enriched from blood (not recorded which). The receptors derive from a woman in her fifties or sixties who had recovered from COVID-19.

This clone was counted a few times. The V and J genes are TRBV19 and TRBJ2-1, with 10 bases lining up with TRBD2. The CDR3 runs to 14 residues. Trimming took 7 bases from V and 7 from J; bases not matched to a gene: 7. Germline values: CDR1 LNHDA, CDR2 SQIVND (reference sequence). This CDR3 reads CASIRVAGGNEQFF. CDR3 DNA sequence: TGTGCCAGTATACGGGTAGCGGGAGGTAATGAGCAGTTCTTC.

This clone was observed once. The junction differs from germline at one of its ends, possibly a read error. The chain has TRBV18 and TRBJ2-1; 9 bases line up with TRBD1. The CDR3 has 11 amino acids. Germline V gene data show CDR1 as KGHSH and CDR2 as LQKENI. The chain's CDR3 is CASWDRDDQFF. The DNA of the CDR3 is TGTGCCAGCTGGGACAGGGATGACCAGTTCTTC.